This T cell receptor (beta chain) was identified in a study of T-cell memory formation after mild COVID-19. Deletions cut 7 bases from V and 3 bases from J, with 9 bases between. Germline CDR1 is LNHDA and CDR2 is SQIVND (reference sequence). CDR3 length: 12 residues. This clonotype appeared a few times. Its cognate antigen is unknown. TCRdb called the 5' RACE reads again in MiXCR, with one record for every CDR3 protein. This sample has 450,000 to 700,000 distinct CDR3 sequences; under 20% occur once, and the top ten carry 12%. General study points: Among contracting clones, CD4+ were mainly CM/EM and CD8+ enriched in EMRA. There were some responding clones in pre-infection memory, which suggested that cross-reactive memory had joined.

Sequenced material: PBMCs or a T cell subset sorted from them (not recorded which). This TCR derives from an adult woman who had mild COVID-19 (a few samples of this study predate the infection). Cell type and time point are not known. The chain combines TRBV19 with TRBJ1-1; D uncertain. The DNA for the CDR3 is TGTGCCAGTAAGGGTGGGGACACTGAAGCTTTCTTT. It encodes CASKGGDTEAFF. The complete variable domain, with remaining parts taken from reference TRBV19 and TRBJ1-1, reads DGGITQSPKYLFRKEGQNVTLSCEQNLNHDAMYWYRQDPGQGLRLIYYSQIVNDFQKGDIAEGYSVSREKKESFPLTVTSAQKNPTAFYLCASKGGDTEAFFGQGTRLTVV.